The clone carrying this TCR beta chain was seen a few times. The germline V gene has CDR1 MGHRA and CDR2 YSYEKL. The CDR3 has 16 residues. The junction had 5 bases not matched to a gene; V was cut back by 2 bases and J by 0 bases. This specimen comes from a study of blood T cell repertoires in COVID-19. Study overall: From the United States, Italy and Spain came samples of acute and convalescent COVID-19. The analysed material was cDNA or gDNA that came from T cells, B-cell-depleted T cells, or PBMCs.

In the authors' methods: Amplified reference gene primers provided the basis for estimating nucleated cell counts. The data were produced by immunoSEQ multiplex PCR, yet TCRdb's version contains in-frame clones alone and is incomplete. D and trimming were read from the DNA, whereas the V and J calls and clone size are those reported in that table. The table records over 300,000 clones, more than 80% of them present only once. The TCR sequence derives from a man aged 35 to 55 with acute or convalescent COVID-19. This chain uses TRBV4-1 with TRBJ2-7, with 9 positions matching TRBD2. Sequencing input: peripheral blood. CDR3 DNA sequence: TGCGCCAGCAGCCAAAGACTAGCGGACCGCTCCTACGAGCAGTACTTC. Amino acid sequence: CASSQRLADRSYEQYF.